These 27 T cell receptor beta chains came from one sample sequenced in a study of Ad26.COV2.S vaccination and SARS-CoV-2 variants. Documented treatment: 19 received Ad26.COV2.S at low or high dose, single or two shots; roughly five received placebo; per-sample allocation not given. Day 63 following the first vaccine or placebo injection was when the samples were taken. Some clones are missing from TCRdb's copy, which holds only in-frame ones; the method was immunoSEQ multiplex PCR. The sample lists around 400,000 clones, around 90% occurring once. The sequencing here drew on peripheral blood, taken in a trial of Ad26.COV2.S vaccine versus placebo. These receptors all stem from a person aged 18-60 years who received the Ad26.COV2.S COVID-19 vaccine or a placebo.

The chain combines TRBV6-6 with TRBJ2-7, with D unresolved. The V and J ends lost 8 bases and 4 bases respectively, with 15 bases between them. Germline CDR1 MNHNY, CDR2 SVGAGI (reference sequence). This CDR3 has 13 amino acids. CDR3: CASSGVGLYEQYF. Written as DNA, the CDR3 is TGTGCCAGCTCCGGCGTGGGTTTGTACGAGCAGTACTTC.

The chain employs TRBV2 and TRBJ1-4; no definite D call. The CDR3 spans 11 residues. CDR1 and CDR2 from the germline V gene are SNHLY and FYNNEI. V lost 6 bases to trimming and J lost 7 bases, with 6 bases between them. In DNA form, the CDR3 reads TGTGCCAGCAGGTCTTTTGAAAAACTGTTTTTT. Encoded protein: CASRSFEKLFF.

The J gene is TRBJ2-3, the V gene TRBV6-5, with D possibly TRBD2 on 6 matching bases. Trimming cost V 6 bases and J 2 bases, with 15 bases left between them. Germline V lookup: CDR1 MNHEY, CDR2 SVGAGI. The CDR3 has 15 residues. The CDR3 DNA reads TGTGCCAGCAGCTTCGGGAGCTGGTCCACAGATACGCAGTATTTT. Its translation is CASSFGSWSTDTQYF.

Many counts were recorded for this clone. Other DNA sequences in the same sample also yield this CDR3. The rearrangement joins TRBV5-6 to TRBJ1-6; D is uncertain. CDR1 is SGHDT, CDR2 YYEEEE, per germline. The CDR3 extends over 14 amino acids. V lost 0 bases, J lost 6 bases, and 7 bases lay in between. CDR3 loop: CASSLGRLNSPLHF. The CDR3 DNA reads as TGTGCCAGCAGCTTGGGCCGGCTTAATTCACCCCTCCACTTT.

This sequence joins TRBV12-3 or TRBV12-4 and TRBJ2-2; perhaps TRBD2 as D (5 bases). Trimming cost V 5 bases and J 11 bases, with 12 bases left between them. This CDR3 is built from 12 residues. DNA of the CDR3: TGTGCCAGCAGTCTTGAGGGTGGCGAGCTGTTTTTT. Translated, it gives CASSLEGGELFF.

The rearrangement joins TRBV9 to TRBJ1-2, with no clear D. The CDR3 spans 17 residues. Per the germline V gene, CDR1 is SGDLS and CDR2 is YYNGEE. V was pared by 5 bases and J by 0 bases, with 20 bases between. The CDR3 sequence: CASSKTDGPTSNYGYTF. The CDR3 DNA sequence: TGTGCCAGCAGTAAAACAGACGGGCCCACTTCTAACTATGGCTACACCTTC.

The chain is built from TRBV30 and TRBJ1-1; D not certain. The CDR3 totals 15 residues. CDR1 GTSNPN and CDR2 SVGIG come from the germline V gene (reference sequence). V was pared by 0 bases and J by 1 base, with 12 bases between. CDR3 nucleotides: TGTGCCTGGAGTGTTGGCGGGCTTTCGAACACTGAAGCTTTCTTT. Its protein product is CAWSVGGLSNTEAFF. Based on the CDR3 plus reference TRBV30 and TRBJ1-1, the full variable domain is SQTIHQWPATLVQPVGSPLSLECTVEGTSNPNLYWYRQAAGRGLQLLFYSVGIGQISSEVPQNLSASRPQDRQFILSSKKLLLSDSGFYLCAWSVGGLSNTEAFFGQGTRLTVV.

The chain couples TRBV6-6 to TRBJ1-4, with 10 bases aligning to TRBD1. The V and J ends lost 2 bases and 7 bases, in that order; junction bases with no gene match: 4. There are 15 residues in the CDR3. In germline, CDR1 is MNHNY, CDR2 SVGAGI (reference sequence). The CDR3 DNA sequence: TGTGCCAGCAGTTACGTTGGACAGGGGGGTGAAAAACTGTTTTTT. It translates to CASSYVGQGGEKLFF.

The CDR3 loop is CASRSTSGSYNEQFF. In nucleotides, the CDR3 is TGTGCCAGTAGATCGACTAGCGGGTCCTACAATGAGCAGTTCTTC. The chain carries TRBV19 and TRBJ2-1, with 10 nucleotides matching TRBD2. The ends lost 6 bases at V and 1 base at J; junction bases unmatched: 3. There are 15 residues in the CDR3. CDR1 LNHDA and CDR2 SQIVND come from the germline V gene (reference sequence).

The rearrangement joins TRBV7-9 to TRBJ2-7; 7 bases agree with TRBD1. With 4 bases clipped from V and 1 base from J, the junction kept 4 bases outside the gene matches. Looked up from germline, CDR1 is SEHNR and CDR2 is FQNEAQ (reference sequence). CDR3 length equals 14 residues. CDR3 region: CASSSGQDSYEQYF. As DNA, the CDR3 is TGTGCCAGCAGCTCTGGACAGGATTCCTACGAGCAGTACTTC.

This clone was recorded once. This sequence joins TRBV25-1 and TRBJ1-4; D call uncertain. Germline V gives CDR1 MGHDK, CDR2 SYGVNS. V lost 3 bases and J lost 6, with 14 bases in between. The CDR3 is made up of 15 amino acids. The CDR3 protein is CASSDPSGPDEKLFF. In nucleotides, the CDR3 is TGTGCCAGCAGTGACCCCTCTGGCCCTGATGAAAAACTGTTTTTT.

V is TRBV27 and J is TRBJ1-1; D is ambiguous. CDR1 and CDR2 from the germline V gene are MNHEY and SMNVEV (reference sequence). V shed 6 bases and J shed 3 bases, with 11 bases lying between them. The CDR3 contains 13 residues. CDR3: CASSRGADTEAFF. As DNA, the CDR3 is TGTGCCAGCAGCCGGGGAGCGGACACTGAAGCTTTCTTT.

The chain employs TRBV7-2 and TRBJ2-7; the D is unclear. V lost 1 base, J lost 6 bases, and 16 bases lay in between. The CDR3 covers 15 residues. From germline, CDR1 is SGHTA and CDR2 FQGNSA. The CDR3 is CASSLDKSPAGEQYF. Written as DNA, the CDR3 is TGTGCCAGCAGCTTAGATAAGTCCCCTGCCGGCGAGCAGTACTTC.

The gene calls are TRBV5-1 and TRBJ2-1; D not resolved. Per the germline V gene, CDR1 is SGHRS and CDR2 is YFSETQ. The CDR3 extends over 13 amino acids. V shed 3 bases and J shed 6 bases, with 10 bases lying between them. The CDR3 is CASSYELGNEQFF. The CDR3 DNA reads TGCGCCAGCAGCTACGAGTTGGGCAATGAGCAGTTCTTC.

This chain connects TRBV24-1 to TRBJ2-1; D is possibly TRBD2 (5 bases). Germline V gene sequence: CDR1 KGHDR, CDR2 SFDVKD. This CDR3 spans 15 amino acids. Trimming left V 2 bases short and J 0 bases short, with 7 bases between. The CDR3 DNA reads as TGTGCCACCAGTGATTGGGAGAGCTCCTACAATGAGCAGTTCTTC. It translates to CATSDWESSYNEQFF.

This chain joins TRBV6-1 and TRBJ1-2; tentative D call: TRBD1 (5 bases). The CDR3 runs to 16 residues. CDR1 is MNHNS and CDR2 is SASEGT in the germline V gene. The germline V and J ends were trimmed by 3 bases and 0 bases, with 14 bases remaining between them. CDR3 loop: CASSEFDRPTNYGYTF. The CDR3 nucleotides are TGTGCCAGCAGTGAGTTCGACAGACCCACTAACTATGGCTACACCTTC.

This chain uses TRBV24-1 with TRBJ2-5, with D possibly matching TRBD2 (5 bases). Trimming took 8 bases from V and 4 from J, leaving 13 bases between them. The CDR3 loop spans 13 amino acids. The V gene's germline CDR1 is KGHDR and CDR2 SFDVKD. The CDR3 DNA is TGTGCCACCACTTCCGGGAAAGGAGAGACCCAGTACTTC. Amino acids: CATTSGKGETQYF.

This sequence joins TRBV11-2 and TRBJ2-1; 8 bases are shared with TRBD1. The CDR3 totals 16 residues. Germline CDR1 SGHAT, CDR2 FQNNGV. V lost 1 base and J lost 7; bases outside the gene matches: 9. The CDR3 is CASSLVWTGYGNEQFF. The CDR3 DNA follows: TGTGCCAGCAGCTTAGTATGGACAGGGTACGGGAATGAGCAGTTCTTC. The entire variable domain, with the rest obtained from reference TRBV11-2 and TRBJ2-1, is as follows: EAGVAQSPRYKIIEKRQSVAFWCNPISGHATLYWYQQILGQGPKLLIQFQNNGVVDDSQLPKDRFSAERLKGVDSTLKIQPAKLEDSAVYLCASSLVWTGYGNEQFFGPGTRLTVL.

This clone was detected once. The chain carries TRBV19 and TRBJ2-7, with D possibly being TRBD1 or TRBD2 (5 bases each). V shed 2 bases and J shed 0 bases, with 20 bases lying between them. Germline lookup yields CDR1 LNHDA and CDR2 SQIVND (reference sequence). This CDR3 region has 18 residues. The CDR3 DNA follows: TGTGCCAGTAGTATATCCCTCGAAGGGGACGCCTTCTCCTACGAGCAGTACTTC. Translated, it gives CASSISLEGDAFSYEQYF.

In its sample, this clone was seen once. The CDR3 here is CASSPLDSTDTQYF. CDR3 coding DNA: TGTGCCAGCTCACCACTGGACAGCACAGATACGCAGTATTTT. The rearrangement uses TRBV18 and TRBJ2-3, with unresolved D. Per germline, CDR1 KGHSH and CDR2 LQKENI. Trimming pared 1 base from V and 0 bases from J, leaving 5 bases between. The CDR3 has 14 residues.

As DNA, the CDR3 is TGTGCCAGCAGCTTATTCCTAAGGCAAGAGACCCAGTACTTC. Its translation is CASSLFLRQETQYF. This sequence joins TRBV7-9 and TRBJ2-5; the D is unclear. V shed 2 bases and J shed 2 bases, with 9 bases lying between them. CDR3 size: 14 residues. The germline gives CDR1 SEHNR, CDR2 FQNEAQ (reference sequence).

In its sample, this clone was seen once. The rearrangement uses TRBV28 and TRBJ2-1; 8 bases match TRBD2. The CDR3 spans 14 residues. Per germline, CDR1 MDHEN and CDR2 SYDVKM. With 3 bases clipped from V and 9 bases from J, the junction kept 7 bases outside the gene matches. The CDR3 DNA reads TGTGCCAGCAGTTTCTTAGCGGGAAAAGGTGAGCAGTTCTTC. It specifies CASSFLAGKGEQFF.

The chain links TRBV7-9 to TRBJ1-1, with D maybe TRBD1 (5 bases). Trimming pared 7 bases from V and 4 bases from J, leaving 13 bases between. The CDR3 consists of 13 residues. Germline V gene sequence: CDR1 SEHNR, CDR2 FQNEAQ (reference sequence). The CDR3 nucleotides are TGTGCCAGCAACAAGGGGCTGTTCACTGAAGCTTTCTTT. Protein: CASNKGLFTEAFF.

The J gene is TRBJ1-2, the V gene TRBV2; D might be TRBD1 (5 bases). Trimming removed 2 bases at V and 1 base at J, with 8 bases between. The CDR3 contains 14 residues. Looked up from germline, CDR1 is SNHLY and CDR2 is FYNNEI. This CDR3 is CASSETGGNYGYTF. The CDR3 DNA is TGTGCCAGCAGTGAAACGGGGGGTAACTATGGCTACACCTTC.

The CDR3 loop is CASSANLNEQFF. The CDR3 region has the DNA TGTGCCAGCAGTGCCAACTTGAATGAGCAGTTCTTC. The chain links TRBV12-3 or TRBV12-4 to TRBJ2-1; no clear D gene. The CDR3 spans 12 residues. Trimming left V 5 bases short and J 7 bases short, with 9 bases between.

The chain recombines TRBV7-9 with TRBJ1-3; D is ambiguous. Germline CDR1 and CDR2: SEHNR and FQNEAQ (reference sequence). Trimming removed 5 bases at V and 4 bases at J, with 9 bases between. This CDR3 contains 13 residues. The CDR3 region has the DNA TGTGCCAGCAGCGCCGGATGGGGAAACACCATATATTTT. It yields the protein CASSAGWGNTIYF.

This chain joins TRBV4-1 and TRBJ1-6, with 7 bases that match TRBD1. The CDR3 is made up of 17 amino acids. CDR1 and CDR2 (germline): MGHRA, YSYEKL. With V trimmed by 0 bases and J by 10 bases, 12 bases remained unmatched. The chain's CDR3 is CASSQDRARTGASPLHF. CDR3 DNA sequence: TGCGCCAGCAGCCAAGATCGGGCAAGGACAGGAGCATCACCCCTCCACTTT.